This record concerns one T cell receptor beta chain sequence. Its specificity is unknown. Germline V CDR1 and CDR2: LNHNV, YYDKDF (reference sequence). The CDR3 totals 13 residues. Trimming cost V 6 bases and J 7 bases, with 15 bases left between them. The data were obtained in a study of post-analysis software for immune sequencing data. Study as a whole: The patients showed relapsing-remitting, secondary progressive and progressive-relapsing multiple sclerosis courses. Whole-study findings and limits: Significantly decreased normalized Chao1 diversity was recorded for multiple sclerosis patients relative to controls. Higher frequency in patients than in controls was seen for roughly five TRBV segments, with TRBV5-6, TRBV5-1 and TRBV20-1 among them. F-measure co-clustering was strong for batch-matched samples.

Included in the TCR beta cDNA libraries were unique molecular identifiers. When about 0.95 to 10 million T cells were used, they gave a few hundred thousand cDNA molecules. One entry per CDR3 protein, called by TCRdb with MiXCR from the PCR reads. The sample lists 450,000 to 650,000 distinct CDR3 sequences, 44% seen once, with more than 1.5% in the top ten. This clonotype was sampled from a girl aged 10-17 years with multiple sclerosis. The V call is TRBV15, the J call TRBJ1-1; D not resolved. Material: blood. The DNA of the CDR3 is TGTGCCACCAGTCTAAGGGAGGATAGTGAAGCTTTCTTT. Its protein product is CATSLREDSEAFF.